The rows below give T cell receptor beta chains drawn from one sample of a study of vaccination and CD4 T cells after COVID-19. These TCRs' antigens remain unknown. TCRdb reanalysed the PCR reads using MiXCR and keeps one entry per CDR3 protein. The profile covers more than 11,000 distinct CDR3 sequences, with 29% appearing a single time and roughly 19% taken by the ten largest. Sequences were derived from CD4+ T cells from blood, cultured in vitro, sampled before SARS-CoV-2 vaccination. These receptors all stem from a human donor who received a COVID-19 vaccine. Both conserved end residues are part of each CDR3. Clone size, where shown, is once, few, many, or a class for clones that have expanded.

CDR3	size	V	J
CASSFVLGGPTDTQYF	few	TRBV7-8	TRBJ2-3
CASSLGRGPFF	.	TRBV7-9	TRBJ1-1
CASSPGLAGGHTQYF	few	TRBV6-1	TRBJ2-3
CASSIDAGRGWGSNTEAFF	.	TRBV19	TRBJ1-1
CASSLDWGGYASYEQYF	.	TRBV11-2	TRBJ2-7
CASSLGGESYEQYF	few	TRBV5-4	TRBJ2-7
CASWGRFKDTQYF	few	TRBV6-1	TRBJ2-3
CAWSPQKGYSNQPQHF	few	TRBV30	TRBJ1-5
CSARRGQGNQETQYF	few	TRBV20-1	TRBJ2-5
CASSGDRDLNEQFF	.	TRBV25-1	TRBJ2-1
CASSPLGPGTGELFF	.	TRBV6-1	TRBJ2-2
CASSLELAVTYEQYF	.	TRBV5-1	TRBJ2-7
CASSPGELWGSGRRNTEAFF	few	TRBV11-3	TRBJ1-1
CASSYGGNYEQYF	few	TRBV6-5	TRBJ2-7
CASSDMGGAGELFF	few	TRBV7-9	TRBJ2-2
CATQGAPGNTIYF	few	TRBV6-1	TRBJ1-3
CASSLAGGWDTEAFF	.	TRBV5-4	TRBJ1-1
CATSDRAGGPSDTQYF	.	TRBV24-1	TRBJ2-3
CSASMGLGGNEQFF	few	TRBV20-1	TRBJ2-1
CASSLVKGNQPQHF	.	TRBV7-2	TRBJ1-5
CASSPWDGSSGNTIYF	few	TRBV7-9	TRBJ1-3
CASSQFRGGTEAFF	.	TRBV7-6	TRBJ1-1
CASSLGSGGVRSYEQYF	.	TRBV5-4	TRBJ2-7
CASSLASSGLSHEQFF	few	TRBV7-9	TRBJ2-1
CASSSPAGDRGRNTIYF	.	TRBV6-5	TRBJ1-3
CASHRAVSGNTIYF	.	TRBV12-5	TRBJ1-3
CASSPPGLAGGAADTQYF	.	TRBV5-4	TRBJ2-3
CASSFDSGGTDTQYF	.	TRBV5-1	TRBJ2-3
CASSLATGGPNEQFF	.	TRBV7-9	TRBJ2-1
CASSLAVGGPRETQYF	once	TRBV5-1	TRBJ2-5
CASSPPRDIPRQYF	.	TRBV18	TRBJ2-7
CASSPLAGEVDTQYF	.	TRBV4-2	TRBJ2-3
CASTTVTNTGELFF	.	TRBV7-2	TRBJ2-2
CASRTGSGANVLTF	few	TRBV2	TRBJ2-6
CATSGLDYSSSYNEQFF	few	TRBV24-1	TRBJ2-1